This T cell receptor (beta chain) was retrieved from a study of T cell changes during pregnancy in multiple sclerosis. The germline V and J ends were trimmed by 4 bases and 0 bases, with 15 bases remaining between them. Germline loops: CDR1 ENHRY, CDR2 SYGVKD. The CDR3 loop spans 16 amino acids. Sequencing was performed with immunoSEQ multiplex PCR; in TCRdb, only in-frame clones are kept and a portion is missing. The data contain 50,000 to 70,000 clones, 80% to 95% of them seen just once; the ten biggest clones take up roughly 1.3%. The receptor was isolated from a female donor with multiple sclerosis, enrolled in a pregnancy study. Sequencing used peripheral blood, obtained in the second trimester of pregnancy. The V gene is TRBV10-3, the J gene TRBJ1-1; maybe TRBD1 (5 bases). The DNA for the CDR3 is TGTGCCATCAGTGCCGAAAAACAGGCCATGAACACTGAAGCTTTCTTT. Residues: CAISAEKQAMNTEAFF.